This TCR beta chain was obtained from a study of cytomegalovirus exposure and HLA in healthy donors. Study-wide background: Findings of an earlier analysis included roughly 110 million unique TCR beta sequences from about 180 million T cells. Study findings and constraints: Cytomegalovirus-associated status was assigned to about 160 TCR beta chains. Rates of TCR association differed by HLA locus in a later analysis, with DRB1 highest and HLA-C lowest.

V was pared by 1 base and J by 2 bases, with 9 bases between. This CDR3 is 14 amino acids long. Germline CDR1 and CDR2: SGHRS and YFSETQ. With respect to this clone: Its matching antigen is unknown.

PCR used 60 Vbeta primers and 13 Jbeta primers. Clones were read by immunoSEQ multiplex PCR, and TCRdb kept only the in-frame ones, dropping some. The clone table shows fewer than 150,000 clones, with the ten largest holding roughly 3%. This receptor was identified in a man aged 35 to 55 in good health and CMV-seronegative. V and J are TRBV5-1 and TRBJ1-1, with D hard to call. The specimen was PBMCs. The CDR3 DNA is TGCGCCAGCAGCTTGTCTGGGCCTAACACTGAAGCTTTCTTT. Protein: CASSLSGPNTEAFF.